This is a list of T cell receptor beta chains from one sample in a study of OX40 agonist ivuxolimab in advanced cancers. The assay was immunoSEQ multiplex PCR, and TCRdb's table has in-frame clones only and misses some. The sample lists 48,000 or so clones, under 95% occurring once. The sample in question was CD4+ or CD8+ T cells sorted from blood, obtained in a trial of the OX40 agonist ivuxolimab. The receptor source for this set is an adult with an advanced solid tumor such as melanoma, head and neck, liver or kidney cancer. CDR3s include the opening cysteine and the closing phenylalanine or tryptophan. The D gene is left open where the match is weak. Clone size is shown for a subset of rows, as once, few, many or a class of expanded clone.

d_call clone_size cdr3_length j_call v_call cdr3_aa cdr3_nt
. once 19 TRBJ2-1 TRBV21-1 CASSKVGRRDQGPVNEQFF TGTGCCAGCAGCAAAGTTGGGCGGAGGGATCAGGGACCCGTCAATGAGCAGTTCTTC
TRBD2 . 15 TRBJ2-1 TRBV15 CATSTASGYYNEQFF TGTGCCACCAGCACGGCTAGCGGCTATTACAATGAGCAGTTCTTC
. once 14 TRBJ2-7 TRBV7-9 CASSLALKAYEQYF TGTGCCAGCAGCTTAGCGCTTAAGGCCTACGAGCAGTACTTC
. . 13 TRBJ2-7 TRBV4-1 CASSRSWEDEQYF TGCGCCAGCAGCCGATCATGGGAGGACGAGCAGTACTTC
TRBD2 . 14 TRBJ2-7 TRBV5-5 CASSLSRGDYEQYF TGTGCCAGCAGCTTGTCCCGGGGGGACTACGAGCAGTACTTC
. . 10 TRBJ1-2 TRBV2 CASRAYGYTF TGTGCCAGCAGGGCCTATGGCTACACCTTC
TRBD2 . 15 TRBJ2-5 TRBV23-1 CASRPTSATQETQYF TGCGCCAGCAGACCGACTAGCGCGACCCAAGAGACCCAGTACTTC
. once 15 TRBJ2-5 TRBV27 CASSSAEKTQETQYF TGTGCCAGCAGTTCAGCGGAAAAGACCCAAGAGACCCAGTACTTC
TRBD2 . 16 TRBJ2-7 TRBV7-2 CASSSGVGLAIYEQYF TGTGCCAGCAGCTCCGGGGTGGGACTAGCGATATACGAGCAGTACTTC
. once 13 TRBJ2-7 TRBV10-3 CAISAPSDYEQYF TGTGCCATCAGTGCTCCCTCCGACTACGAGCAGTACTTC
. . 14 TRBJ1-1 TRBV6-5 CASSYWTENTEAFF TGTGCCAGCAGTTATTGGACAGAGAACACTGAAGCTTTCTTT
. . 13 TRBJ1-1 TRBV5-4 CASSFWGNTEAFF TGTGCCAGCAGCTTTTGGGGGAACACTGAAGCTTTCTTT
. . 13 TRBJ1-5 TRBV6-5 CASTDVRNQPQHF TGTGCCAGCACCGACGTTCGCAATCAGCCCCAGCATTTT
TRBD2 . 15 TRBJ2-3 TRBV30 CAWSVTGGPSDTQYF TGTGCCTGGAGTGTAACGGGAGGGCCCTCAGATACGCAGTATTTT
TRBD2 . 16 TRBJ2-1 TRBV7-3 CASSLGGTSGYNEQFF TGTGCCAGCAGCTTAGGTGGGACTAGCGGATACAATGAGCAGTTCTTC
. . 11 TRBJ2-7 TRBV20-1 CSALIQGEQYF TGCAGTGCTTTAATTCAGGGCGAGCAGTACTTC
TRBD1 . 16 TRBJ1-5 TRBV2 CASSGGTGWGNQPQHF TGTGCCAGCAGTGGAGGGACAGGGTGGGGCAATCAGCCCCAGCATTTT
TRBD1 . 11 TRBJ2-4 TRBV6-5 CASTEGARQYF TGTGCCAGCACAGAGGGGGCGCGGCAGTACTTC
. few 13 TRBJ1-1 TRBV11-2 CASSRTRNTEAFF TGTGCCAGCAGCCGTACACGTAACACTGAAGCTTTCTTT
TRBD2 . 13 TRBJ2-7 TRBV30 CAWSVRGGHEQYF TGTGCCTGGAGTGTAAGGGGAGGGCACGAGCAGTACTTC
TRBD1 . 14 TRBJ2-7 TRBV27 CASSFGTGEYEQYF TGTGCCAGCAGTTTTGGGACAGGGGAATACGAGCAGTACTTC
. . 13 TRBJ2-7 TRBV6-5 CASTGILSGEQYF TGTGCCAGCACAGGAATTCTTTCGGGCGAGCAGTACTTC
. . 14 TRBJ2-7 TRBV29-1 CSAVTGLEWDEQYF TGCAGCGCTGTAACGGGCCTCGAATGGGACGAGCAGTACTTC
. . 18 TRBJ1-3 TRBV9 CASSVGSVSHESGNTIYF TGTGCCAGCAGCGTAGGTTCTGTTTCCCATGAATCCGGAAACACCATATATTTT
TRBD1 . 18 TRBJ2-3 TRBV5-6 CASSSRDSYFLFGDTQYF TGTGCCAGCAGCTCCCGGGACAGCTATTTCTTATTCGGGGATACGCAGTATTTT
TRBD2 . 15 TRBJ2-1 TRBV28 CASSFGTSDYNEQFF TGTGCCAGCAGTTTCGGGACTAGCGACTACAATGAGCAGTTCTTC
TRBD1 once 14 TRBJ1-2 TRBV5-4 CASSPGQGAAGYTF TGTGCCAGCAGCCCGGGACAGGGGGCTGCTGGCTACACCTTC
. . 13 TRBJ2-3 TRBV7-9 CASNPLRTDTQYF TGTGCCAGCAACCCGCTCCGCACAGATACGCAGTATTTT
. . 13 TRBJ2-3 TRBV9 CASRDLGTDTQYF TGTGCCAGCAGGGACCTAGGTACAGATACGCAGTATTTT
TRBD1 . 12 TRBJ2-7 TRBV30 CVGGTGEHEQYF TGTGTCGGGGGGACAGGGGAACACGAGCAGTACTTC
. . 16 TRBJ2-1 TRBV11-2 CASSLIWDISYNEQFF TGTGCCAGCAGCTTAATATGGGACATCTCCTACAATGAGCAGTTCTTC
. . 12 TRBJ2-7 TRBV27 CASSPTGYEQYF TGTGCCAGCAGTCCCACGGGCTACGAGCAGTACTTC
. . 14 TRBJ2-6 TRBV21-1 CASSKSAGANVLTF TGTGCCAGCAGCAAATCGGCTGGGGCCAACGTCCTGACTTTC
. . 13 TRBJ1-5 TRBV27 CASSQFSNQPQHF TGTGCCAGCAGTCAATTTAGCAATCAGCCCCAGCATTTT
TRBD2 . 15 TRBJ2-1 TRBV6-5 CASLPGGGSYNEQFF TGTGCCAGCCTACCGGGGGGTGGCTCCTACAATGAGCAGTTCTTC
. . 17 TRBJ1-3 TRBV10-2 CASSDYSGQNSGNTIYF TGCGCCAGCAGTGATTATTCAGGCCAAAACTCTGGAAACACCATATATTTT
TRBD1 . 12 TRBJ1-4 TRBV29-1 CSVEDVQGKLFF TGCAGCGTTGAAGACGTACAGGGGAAACTGTTTTTT
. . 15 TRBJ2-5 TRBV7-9 CASSHRRVEQETQYF TGTGCCAGCAGCCATCGCAGGGTAGAGCAAGAGACCCAGTACTTC
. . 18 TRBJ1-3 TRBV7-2 CASSSQGFQTVSGNTIYF TGTGCCAGCAGCTCCCAGGGATTTCAGACCGTTTCTGGAAACACCATATATTTT
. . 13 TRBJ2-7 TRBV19 CASSSGVPYEQYF TGTGCCAGTAGCTCAGGGGTTCCCTACGAGCAGTACTTC
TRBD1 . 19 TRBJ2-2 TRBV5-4 CASSPDRGSLYANTGELFF TGTGCCAGCAGCCCGGACAGGGGAAGCCTTTACGCGAACACCGGGGAGCTGTTTTTT
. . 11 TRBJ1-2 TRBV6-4 CASSEGNGYTF TGTGCCAGCAGTGAAGGGAACGGCTACACCTTC
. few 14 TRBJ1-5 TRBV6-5 CASSYVAGDQPQHF TGTGCCAGCAGTTACGTGGCAGGAGATCAGCCCCAGCATTTT
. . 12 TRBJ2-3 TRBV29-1 CSVSPDPDTQYF TGCAGCGTTTCCCCGGATCCAGATACGCAGTATTTT
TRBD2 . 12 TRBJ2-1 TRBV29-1 CSVGMREGGQFF TGCAGCGTTGGGATGAGGGAGGGTGGGCAGTTCTTC
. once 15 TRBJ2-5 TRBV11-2 CASSLDLGGVETQYF TGTGCCAGCAGCTTAGATCTGGGTGGGGTTGAGACCCAGTACTTC
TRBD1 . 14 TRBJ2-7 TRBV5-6 CASSGTGRENEQYF TGTGCCAGCAGCGGGACAGGGAGGGAAAACGAGCAGTACTTC
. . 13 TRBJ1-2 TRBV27 CTSSLQQGWGYTF TGTACCAGCAGTCTCCAACAGGGTTGGGGCTACACCTTC
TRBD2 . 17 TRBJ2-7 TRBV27 CASSLSKLAGVSGEQYF TGTGCCAGCAGTTTATCGAAGCTAGCGGGAGTGAGTGGGGAGCAGTACTTC
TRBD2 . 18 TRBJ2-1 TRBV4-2 CASSQDLGAGGVYNEQFF TGTGCCAGCAGCCAAGATCTGGGGGCGGGAGGGGTGTACAATGAGCAGTTCTTC
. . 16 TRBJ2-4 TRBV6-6 CASSLDGGVPKNIQYF TGTGCCAGCAGCCTTGACGGTGGGGTACCCAAAAACATTCAGTACTTC
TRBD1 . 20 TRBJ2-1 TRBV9 CASSVSGGGIRRDGTLEQFF TGTGCCAGCAGCGTTTCAGGGGGCGGAATTCGGCGGGACGGGACCTTGGAGCAGTTCTTC
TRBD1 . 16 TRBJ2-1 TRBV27 CASSPEGAPAIDEQFF TGTGCCAGCAGTCCTGAGGGGGCCCCGGCGATCGATGAGCAGTTCTTC
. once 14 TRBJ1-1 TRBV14 CASSLLHLNTEAFF TGTGCCAGCAGCCTCCTACACTTAAACACTGAAGCTTTCTTT
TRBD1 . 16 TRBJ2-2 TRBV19 CASSTTGLTNTGELFF TGTGCCAGTAGTACGACAGGGTTGACGAACACCGGGGAGCTGTTTTTT